A selection of T cell receptor beta chains follows, all from one sample in a study of beta chain features in type 1 diabetes. Only in-frame clones appear in the TCRdb table, and some are missing; sequencing was by immunoSEQ multiplex PCR. The repertoire holds about 160,000 clones, over 7.5% seen once, with less than 3% in the top ten. The sequenced sample was central memory CD4+ T cells from blood. The receptors come from a woman between 18 and 30 years old in good health. Both conserved end residues are part of each CDR3. Size is stated for part of the rows, as once, few or many counts, or as a class when the clone is expanded.

- | TRBV2 | 12 | CASSGQGSPLHF
- | TRBV9 | 15 | CASSVGIREGEKLFF
few | TRBV9 | 16 | CASSVVPSGAQETQYF
- | TRBV30 | 15 | CAWSRGGGGGQPQHF
few | TRBV9 | 16 | CASSPLGLAPYNEQFF
few | TRBV7-2 | 13 | CASTPQGWGGYTF
- | TRBV4-2 | 18 | CASSQEGGRVRAGNEQFF
- | TRBV19 | 14 | CASSNEPSYNEQFF
many | TRBV29-1 | 13 | CSVKTGSNEKLFF
- | TRBV18 | 15 | CASSPDRGPGYGYTF
- | TRBV7-2 | 16 | CASSRPGGGGNYGYTF
- | TRBV18 | 15 | CASSWGAGGPYEQYF
few | TRBV18 | 15 | CASSLTGTPNHIQYF
- | TRBV10-2 | 14 | CASSGRQGGNEQYF
few | TRBV7-9 | 14 | CASSPYRRRDEAFF
few | TRBV2 | 14 | CASNDGQGRETQYF
few | TRBV6-5 | 14 | CASSYDRDRGPYTF
few | TRBV14 | 17 | CASSQDRRTSYSYEQYF
- | TRBV5-1 | 12 | CASRQTGDEAFF
- | TRBV6-1 | 14 | CASTEQGPQGEAFF
few | TRBV11-1 | 16 | CASSSQNRGATDTQYF
few | TRBV5-1 | 14 | CASSPGQEALRQYF
few | TRBV27 | 14 | CASSFGGGDQPQHF
few | TRBV6-1 | 16 | CASSEGRGIQDNGYTF
- | TRBV9 | 15 | CASSVGGGSYNEQFF
- | TRBV9 | 14 | CASNPDRGLDTQYF
- | TRBV4-1 | 16 | CASSLLQGASGNTIYF
- | TRBV5-1 | 16 | CASSADSRGGVGTQYF